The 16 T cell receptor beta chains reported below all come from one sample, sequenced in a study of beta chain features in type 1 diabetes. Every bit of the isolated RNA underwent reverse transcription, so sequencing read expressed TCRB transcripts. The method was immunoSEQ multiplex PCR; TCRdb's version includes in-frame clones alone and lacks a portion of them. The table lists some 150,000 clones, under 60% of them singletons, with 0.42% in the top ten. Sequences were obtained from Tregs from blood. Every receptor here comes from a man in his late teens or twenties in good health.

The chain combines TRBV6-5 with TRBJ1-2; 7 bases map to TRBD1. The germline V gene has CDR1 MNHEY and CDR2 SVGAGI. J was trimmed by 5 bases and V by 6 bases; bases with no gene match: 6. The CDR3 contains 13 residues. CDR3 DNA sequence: TGTGCCAGCAGGTACGGGACAGCATATGGCTACACCTTC. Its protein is CASRYGTAYGYTF.

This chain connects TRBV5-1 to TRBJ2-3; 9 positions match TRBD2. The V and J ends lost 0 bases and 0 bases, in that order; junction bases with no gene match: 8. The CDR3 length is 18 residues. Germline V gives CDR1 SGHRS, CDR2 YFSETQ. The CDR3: CASSLASSAGGSTDTQYF. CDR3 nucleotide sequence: TGCGCCAGCAGCTTGGCCAGCTCAGCGGGGGGCAGCACAGATACGCAGTATTTT.

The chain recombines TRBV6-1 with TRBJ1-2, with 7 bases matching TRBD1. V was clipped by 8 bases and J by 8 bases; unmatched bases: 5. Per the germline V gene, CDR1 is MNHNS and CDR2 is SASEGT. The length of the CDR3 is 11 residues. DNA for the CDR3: TGTGCCAGCTCGACAGGGTCCGGCTACACCTTC. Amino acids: CASSTGSGYTF.

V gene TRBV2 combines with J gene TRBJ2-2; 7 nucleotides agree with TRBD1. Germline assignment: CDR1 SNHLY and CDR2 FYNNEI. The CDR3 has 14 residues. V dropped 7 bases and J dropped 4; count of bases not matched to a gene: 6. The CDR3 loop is CASTPDRVTGELFF. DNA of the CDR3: TGTGCCAGCACCCCTGACAGGGTCACCGGGGAGCTGTTTTTT.

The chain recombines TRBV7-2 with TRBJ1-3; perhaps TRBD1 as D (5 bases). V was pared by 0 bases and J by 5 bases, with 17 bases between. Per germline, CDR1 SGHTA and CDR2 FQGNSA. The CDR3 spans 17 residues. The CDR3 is CASSLAHRGRVRNTIYF. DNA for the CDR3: TGTGCCAGCAGCTTAGCCCACCGGGGGAGGGTCAGAAACACCATATATTTT.

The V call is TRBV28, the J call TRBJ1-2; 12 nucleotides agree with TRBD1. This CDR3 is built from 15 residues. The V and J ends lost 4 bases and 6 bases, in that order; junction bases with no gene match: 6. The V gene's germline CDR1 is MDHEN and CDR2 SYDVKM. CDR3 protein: CASSSMGQGANGYTF. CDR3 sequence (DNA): TGTGCCAGCAGTTCGATGGGACAGGGGGCTAATGGCTACACCTTC.

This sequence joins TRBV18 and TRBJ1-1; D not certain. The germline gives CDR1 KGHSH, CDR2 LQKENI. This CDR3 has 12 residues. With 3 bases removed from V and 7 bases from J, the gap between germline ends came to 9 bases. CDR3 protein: CASSPGPGEAFF. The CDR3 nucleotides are TGTGCCAGCTCACCTGGGCCAGGTGAAGCTTTCTTT.

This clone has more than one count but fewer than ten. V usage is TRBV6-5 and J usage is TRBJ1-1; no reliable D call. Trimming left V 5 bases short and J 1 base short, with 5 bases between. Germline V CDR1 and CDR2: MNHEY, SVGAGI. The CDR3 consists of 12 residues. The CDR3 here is CASSPRNTEAFF. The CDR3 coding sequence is TGTGCCAGCAGTCCCAGGAACACTGAAGCTTTCTTT.

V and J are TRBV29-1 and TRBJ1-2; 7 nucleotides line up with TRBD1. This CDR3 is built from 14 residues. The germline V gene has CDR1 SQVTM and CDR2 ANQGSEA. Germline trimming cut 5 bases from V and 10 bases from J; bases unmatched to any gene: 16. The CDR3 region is CSVRQWTGPSDYTF. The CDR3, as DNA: TGCAGCGTTCGGCAATGGACAGGCCCCTCTGACTACACCTTC.

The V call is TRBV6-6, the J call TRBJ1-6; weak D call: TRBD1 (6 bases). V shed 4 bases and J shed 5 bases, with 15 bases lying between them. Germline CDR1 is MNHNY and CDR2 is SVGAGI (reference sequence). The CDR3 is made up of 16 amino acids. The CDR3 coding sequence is TGTGCCAGCAGTTCCATCACAGGGATTAATAATTCACCCCTCCACTTT. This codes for CASSSITGINNSPLHF.

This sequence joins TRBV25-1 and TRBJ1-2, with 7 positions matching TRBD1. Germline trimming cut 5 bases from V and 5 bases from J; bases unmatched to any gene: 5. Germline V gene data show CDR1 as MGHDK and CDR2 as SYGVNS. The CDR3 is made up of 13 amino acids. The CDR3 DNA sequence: TGTGCCAGCAGTCGGGACAGCGGGTATGGCTACACCTTC. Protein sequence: CASSRDSGYGYTF.

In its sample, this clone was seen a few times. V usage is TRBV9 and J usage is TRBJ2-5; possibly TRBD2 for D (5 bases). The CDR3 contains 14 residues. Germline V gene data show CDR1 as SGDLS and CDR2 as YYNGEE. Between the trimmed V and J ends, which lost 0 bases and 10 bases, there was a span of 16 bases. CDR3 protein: CASSVGSSLGSQYF. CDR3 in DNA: TGTGCCAGCAGCGTAGGTAGCTCCCTGGGGAGCCAGTACTTC.

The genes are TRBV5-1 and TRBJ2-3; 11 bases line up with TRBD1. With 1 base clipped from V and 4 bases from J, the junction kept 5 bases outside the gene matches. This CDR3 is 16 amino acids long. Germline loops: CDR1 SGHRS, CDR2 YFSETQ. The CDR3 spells CASSLWGTGGADTQYF. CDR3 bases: TGCGCCAGCAGCTTGTGGGGGACAGGGGGGGCAGATACGCAGTATTTT.

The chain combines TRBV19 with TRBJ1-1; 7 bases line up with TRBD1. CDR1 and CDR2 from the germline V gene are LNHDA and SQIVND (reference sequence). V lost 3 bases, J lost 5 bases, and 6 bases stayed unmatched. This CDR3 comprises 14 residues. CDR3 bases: TGTGCCAGTAGTATCGTCGACAGGGCTACTGAAGCTTTCTTT. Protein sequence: CASSIVDRATEAFF.

DNA of the CDR3: TGCGCCAGCAGCCTCGGACAGGGCTGGGCCAACGTCCTGACTTTC. This encodes CASSLGQGWANVLTF. This sequence joins TRBV4-3 and TRBJ2-6, with 8 positions matching TRBD1. The ends lost 4 bases at V and 5 bases at J; junction bases unmatched: 4. Germline-derived CDR1 and CDR2 are LGHNA and YSLEER. The length of the CDR3 is 15 residues.

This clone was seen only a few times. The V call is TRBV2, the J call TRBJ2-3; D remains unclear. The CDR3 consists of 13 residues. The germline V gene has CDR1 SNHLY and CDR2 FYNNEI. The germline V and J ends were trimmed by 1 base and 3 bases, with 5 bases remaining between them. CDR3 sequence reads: CASSEGRTDTQYF. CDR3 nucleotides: TGTGCCAGCAGTGAAGGGAGAACAGATACGCAGTATTTT.